This TCR beta chain is from a study of blood T cells in healthy people across ages. This clonotype showed up just a few times. Its antigen is unidentified. The use of a sample-barcoded 5' primer and a J-beta primer mix characterized a second PCR of roughly 7 to 12 cycles. MiXCR, applied by TCRdb to the 5' RACE reads, yields one record per CDR3 protein. The data contain hundreds of thousands of distinct CDR3 sequences, 40% to 45% of them singletons. The CDR3 sequence is 15 residues long. CDR1 and CDR2 (germline): DFQATT, SNEGSKA (reference sequence). Trimming cost V 0 bases and J 7 bases, with 15 bases left between them. Study-wide results and caveats: Unsorted PBMC material precluded a definitive naive versus antigen-experienced comparison.

The origin of this receptor is a man aged 80 or over in good health. The V and J genes are TRBV20-1 and TRBJ2-2; D may correspond to TRBD1 or TRBD2 (5 bases each). Sequences were obtained from blood. CDR3 coding DNA: TGCAGTGCTAGAGATCCCTCGGGGCAAAGCGGGGAGCTGTTTTTT. Its translation is CSARDPSGQSGELFF.